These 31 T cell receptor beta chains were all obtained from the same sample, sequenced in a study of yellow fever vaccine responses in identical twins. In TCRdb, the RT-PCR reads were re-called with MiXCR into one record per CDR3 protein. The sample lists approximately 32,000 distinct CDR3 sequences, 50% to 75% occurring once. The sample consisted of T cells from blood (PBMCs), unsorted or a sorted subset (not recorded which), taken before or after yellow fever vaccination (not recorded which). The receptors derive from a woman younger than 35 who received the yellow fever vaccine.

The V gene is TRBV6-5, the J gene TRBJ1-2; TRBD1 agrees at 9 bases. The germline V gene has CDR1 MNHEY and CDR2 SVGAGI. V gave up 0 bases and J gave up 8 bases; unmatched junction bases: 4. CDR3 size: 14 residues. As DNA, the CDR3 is TGTGCCAGCAGTTACTCTACAGGGGGCGGAGGCTACACCTTC. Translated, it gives CASSYSTGGGGYTF.

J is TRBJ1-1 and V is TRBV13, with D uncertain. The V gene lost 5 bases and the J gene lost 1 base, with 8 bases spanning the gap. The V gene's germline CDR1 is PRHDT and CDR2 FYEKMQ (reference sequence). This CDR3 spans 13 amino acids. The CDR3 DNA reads TGTGCCAGCAGCCGACGTGGGAACACTGAAGCTTTCTTT. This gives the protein CASSRRGNTEAFF.

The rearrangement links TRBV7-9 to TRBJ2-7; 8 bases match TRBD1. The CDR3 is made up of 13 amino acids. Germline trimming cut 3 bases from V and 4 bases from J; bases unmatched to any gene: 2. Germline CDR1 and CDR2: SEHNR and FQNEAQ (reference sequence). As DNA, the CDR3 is TGTGCCAGCAGCTTTGGACAGGGTTACGAGCAGTACGTC. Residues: CASSFGQGYEQYV.

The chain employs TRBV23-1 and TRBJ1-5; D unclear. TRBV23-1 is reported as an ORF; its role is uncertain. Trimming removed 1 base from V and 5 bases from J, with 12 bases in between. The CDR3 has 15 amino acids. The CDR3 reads CASSQCFGLDQPQHF. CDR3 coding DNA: TGCGCCAGCAGTCAATGTTTTGGCCTTGATCAGCCCCAGCATTTT.

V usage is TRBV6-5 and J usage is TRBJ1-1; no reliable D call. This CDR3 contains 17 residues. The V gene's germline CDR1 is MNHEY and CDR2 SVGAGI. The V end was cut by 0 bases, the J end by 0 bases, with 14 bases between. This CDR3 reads CASSYSRKAMMNTEAFF. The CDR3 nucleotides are TGTGCCAGCAGTTACTCGAGAAAGGCCATGATGAACACTGAAGCTTTCTTT.

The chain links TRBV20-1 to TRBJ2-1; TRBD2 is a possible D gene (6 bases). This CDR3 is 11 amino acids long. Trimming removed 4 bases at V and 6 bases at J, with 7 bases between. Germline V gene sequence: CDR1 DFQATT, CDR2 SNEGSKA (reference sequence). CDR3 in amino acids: CSATTSNEQFF. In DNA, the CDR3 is TGCAGTGCTACGACTAGCAATGAGCAGTTCTTC.

CDR3 amino acids: CASSLPGTRLYEQYF. In nucleotides, the CDR3 is TGTGCCAGCAGTTTACCCGGGACAAGGCTTTACGAGCAGTACTTC. The chain is built from TRBV28 and TRBJ2-7; D perhaps matches TRBD1 (6 bases). In germline, CDR1 is MDHEN, CDR2 SYDVKM. The CDR3 runs 15 residues. V lost 2 bases and J 4 bases, leaving 15 bases between the germline ends.

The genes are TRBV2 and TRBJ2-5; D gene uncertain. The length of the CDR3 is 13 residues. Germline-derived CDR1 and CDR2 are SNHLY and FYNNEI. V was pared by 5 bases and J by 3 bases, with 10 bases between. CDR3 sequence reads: CASSMDTEETQYF. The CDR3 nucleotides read TGTGCCAGCAGTATGGATACAGAAGAGACCCAGTACTTC.

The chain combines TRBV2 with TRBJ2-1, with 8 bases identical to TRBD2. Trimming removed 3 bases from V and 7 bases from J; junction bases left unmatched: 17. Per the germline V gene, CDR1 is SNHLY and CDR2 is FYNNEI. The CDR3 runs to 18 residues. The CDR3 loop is CASSDPRLAPKAGNEQFF. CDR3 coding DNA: TGTGCCAGCAGTGACCCCAGACTAGCGCCTAAGGCTGGGAATGAGCAGTTCTTC. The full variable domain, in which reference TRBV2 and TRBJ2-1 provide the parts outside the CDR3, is EPEVTQTPSHQVTQMGQEVILRCVPISNHLYFYWYRQILGQKVEFLVSFYNNEISEKSEIFDDQFSVERPDGSNFTLKIRSTKLEDSAMYFCASSDPRLAPKAGNEQFFGPGTRLTVL.

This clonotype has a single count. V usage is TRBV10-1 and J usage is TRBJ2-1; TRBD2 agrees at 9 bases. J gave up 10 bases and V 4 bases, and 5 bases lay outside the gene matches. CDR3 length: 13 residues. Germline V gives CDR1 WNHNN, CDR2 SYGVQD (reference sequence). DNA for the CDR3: TGCGCCAGCAGTGTCTTAGCGGGGGCCGAGCAGTTCTTC. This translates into CASSVLAGAEQFF.

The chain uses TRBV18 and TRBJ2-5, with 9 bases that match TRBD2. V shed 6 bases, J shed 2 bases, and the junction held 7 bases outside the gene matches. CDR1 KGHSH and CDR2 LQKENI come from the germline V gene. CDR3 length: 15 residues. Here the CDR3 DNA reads TGTGCCAGCTCGGTAGCGGGGGAAGGACAAGAGACCCAGTACTTC. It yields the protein CASSVAGEGQETQYF.

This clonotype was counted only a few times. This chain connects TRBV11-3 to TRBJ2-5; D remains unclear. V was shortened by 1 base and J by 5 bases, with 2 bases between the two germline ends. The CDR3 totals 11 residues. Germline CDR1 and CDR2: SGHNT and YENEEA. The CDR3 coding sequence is TGTGCCAGCAGCTTAGCTGAGACCCAGTACTTC. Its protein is CASSLAETQYF. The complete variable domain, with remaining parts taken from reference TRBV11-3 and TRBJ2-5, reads EAGVVQSPRYKIIEKKQPVAFWCNPISGHNTLYWYLQNLGQGPELLIRYENEEAVDDSQLPKDRFSAERLKGVDSTLKIQPAELGDSAVYLCASSLAETQYFGPGTRLLVL.

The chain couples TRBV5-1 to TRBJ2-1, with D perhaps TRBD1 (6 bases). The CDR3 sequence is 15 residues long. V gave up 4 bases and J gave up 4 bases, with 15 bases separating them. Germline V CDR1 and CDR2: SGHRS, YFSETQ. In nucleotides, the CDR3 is TGCGCCAGCAGCAAATCAGGGGCCCTATACAATGAGCAGTTCTTC. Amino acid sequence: CASSKSGALYNEQFF.

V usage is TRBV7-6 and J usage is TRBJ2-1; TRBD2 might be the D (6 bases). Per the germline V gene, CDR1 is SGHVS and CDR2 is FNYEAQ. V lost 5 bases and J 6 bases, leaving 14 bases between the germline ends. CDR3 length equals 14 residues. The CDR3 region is CASSKGLGGNEQFF. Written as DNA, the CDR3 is TGTGCCAGCAGCAAGGGTCTGGGGGGCAATGAGCAGTTCTTC.

The CDR3 region is CSVLRDMNTEAFF. The CDR3, as DNA: TGCAGCGTCCTCAGGGATATGAACACTGAAGCTTTCTTT. The chain joins TRBV29-1 to TRBJ1-1, with a tentative D call TRBD1 (5 bases). Germline V lookup: CDR1 SQVTM, CDR2 ANQGSEA. This CDR3 contains 13 residues. The ends were cut back, 6 bases at V and 0 bases at J, with 11 bases in the middle.

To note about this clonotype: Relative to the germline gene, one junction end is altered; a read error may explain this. CDR3 residues: CASSEDGGKRTDTQYF. The CDR3 nucleotides read TGTGCCAGCAGCGAAGATGGCGGTAAGAGGACAGATACGCAGTATTTT. The chain has TRBV2 and TRBJ2-3; D gene ambiguous. Germline-derived CDR1 and CDR2 are SNHLY and FYNNEI. This CDR3 comprises 16 residues.

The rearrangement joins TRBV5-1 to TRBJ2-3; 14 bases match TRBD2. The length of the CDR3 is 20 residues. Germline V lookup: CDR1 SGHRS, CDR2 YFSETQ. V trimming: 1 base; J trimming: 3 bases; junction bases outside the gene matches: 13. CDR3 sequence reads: CASSLIGLAGGLTSTDTQYF. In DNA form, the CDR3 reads TGCGCCAGCAGCTTGATAGGACTAGCGGGGGGATTAACGTCGACAGATACGCAGTATTTT.

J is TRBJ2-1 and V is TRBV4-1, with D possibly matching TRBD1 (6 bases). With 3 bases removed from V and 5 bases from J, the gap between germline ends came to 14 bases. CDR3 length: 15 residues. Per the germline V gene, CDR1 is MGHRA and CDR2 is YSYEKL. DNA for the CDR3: TGCGCCAGCAGCCAGGTACAGGGTTTTAACAATGAGCAGTTCTTC. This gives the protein CASSQVQGFNNEQFF.

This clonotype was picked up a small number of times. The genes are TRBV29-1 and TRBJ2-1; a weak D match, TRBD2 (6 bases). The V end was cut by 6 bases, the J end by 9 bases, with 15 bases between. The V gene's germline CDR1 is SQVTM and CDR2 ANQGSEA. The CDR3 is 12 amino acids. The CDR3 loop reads CSVYRRDSEQFF. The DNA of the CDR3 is TGCAGCGTGTACCGGAGGGATAGTGAGCAGTTCTTC.

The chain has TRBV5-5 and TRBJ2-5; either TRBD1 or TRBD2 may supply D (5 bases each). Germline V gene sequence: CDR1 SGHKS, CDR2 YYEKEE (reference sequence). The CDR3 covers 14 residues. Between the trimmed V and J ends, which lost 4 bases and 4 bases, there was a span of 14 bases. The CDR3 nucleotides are TGTGCCAGCAGCCCGGACCCGAGGGGAGAGACCCAGTACTTC. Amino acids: CASSPDPRGETQYF.

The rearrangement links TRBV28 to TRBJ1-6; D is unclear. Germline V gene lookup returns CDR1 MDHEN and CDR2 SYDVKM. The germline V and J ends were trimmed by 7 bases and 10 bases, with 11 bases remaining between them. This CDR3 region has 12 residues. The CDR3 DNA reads TGTGCCAGCAACGACCCGGGGTCACCCCTCCACTTT. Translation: CASNDPGSPLHF.

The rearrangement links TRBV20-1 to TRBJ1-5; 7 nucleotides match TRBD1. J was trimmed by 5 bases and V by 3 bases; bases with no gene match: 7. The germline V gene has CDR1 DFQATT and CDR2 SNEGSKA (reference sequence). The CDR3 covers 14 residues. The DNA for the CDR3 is TGCAGTGCTAGGACCAGGGGGTACGATCAGCCCCAGCATTTT. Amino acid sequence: CSARTRGYDQPQHF.

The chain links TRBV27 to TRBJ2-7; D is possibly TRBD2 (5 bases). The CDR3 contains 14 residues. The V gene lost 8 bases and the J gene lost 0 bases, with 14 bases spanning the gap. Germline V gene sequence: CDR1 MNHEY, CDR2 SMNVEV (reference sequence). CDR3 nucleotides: TGTGCCAGCCAGTCGGACTCATTCTCCTACGAGCAGTACTTC. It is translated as CASQSDSFSYEQYF.

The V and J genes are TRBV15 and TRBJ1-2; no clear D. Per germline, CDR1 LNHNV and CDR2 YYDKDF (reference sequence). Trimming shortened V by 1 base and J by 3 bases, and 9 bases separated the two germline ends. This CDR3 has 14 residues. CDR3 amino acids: CATSRVAGDYGYTF. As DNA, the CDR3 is TGTGCCACCAGCAGAGTGGCTGGGGACTATGGCTACACCTTC.

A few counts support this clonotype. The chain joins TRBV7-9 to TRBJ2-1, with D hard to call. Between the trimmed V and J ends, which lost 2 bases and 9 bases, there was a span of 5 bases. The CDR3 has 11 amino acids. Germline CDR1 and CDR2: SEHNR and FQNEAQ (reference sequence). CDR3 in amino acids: CASSLSLEQFF. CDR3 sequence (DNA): TGTGCCAGCAGCTTATCGCTTGAGCAGTTCTTC.

CDR3 DNA sequence: TGTGCCAGCAGCTTAGTAGACGGCAATGAGCAGTTCTTC. Translation: CASSLVDGNEQFF. The J gene is TRBJ2-1, the V gene TRBV11-2; the D is unclear. The CDR3 length is 13 residues. V lost 1 base and J 6 bases, leaving 7 bases between the germline ends. Germline CDR1 is SGHAT and CDR2 is FQNNGV.

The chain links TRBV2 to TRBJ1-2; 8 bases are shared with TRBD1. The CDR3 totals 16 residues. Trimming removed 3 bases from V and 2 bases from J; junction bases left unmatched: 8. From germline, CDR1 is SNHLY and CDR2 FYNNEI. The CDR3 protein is CASSDTPDRANYGYTF. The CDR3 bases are TGTGCCAGCAGTGATACCCCGGACAGGGCCAACTATGGCTACACCTTC.

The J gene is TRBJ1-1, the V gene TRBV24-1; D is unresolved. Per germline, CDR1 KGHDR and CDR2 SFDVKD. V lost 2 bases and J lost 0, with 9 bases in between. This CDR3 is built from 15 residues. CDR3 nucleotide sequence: TGTGCCACCAGTGATTCTCGTTGGGTGAACACTGAAGCTTTCTTT. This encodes CATSDSRWVNTEAFF.

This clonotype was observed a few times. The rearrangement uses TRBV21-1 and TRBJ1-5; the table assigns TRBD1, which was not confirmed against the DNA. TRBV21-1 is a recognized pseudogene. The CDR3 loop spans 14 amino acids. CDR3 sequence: CARGGGRFNQPQHF. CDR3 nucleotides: TGTGCCAGAGGGGGGGGACGCTTCAATCAGCCCCAGCATTTT.

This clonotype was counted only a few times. The CDR3 region has the DNA TGTGCCAGCAGTTACGGGGGGGCTAGCAATCAGCCCCAGCATTTT. Protein sequence: CASSYGGASNQPQHF. This chain links TRBV6-2 or TRBV6-3 with TRBJ1-5, with D possibly TRBD1 on 6 matching bases. V lost 2 bases, J lost 0 bases, and 8 bases lay in between. In germline, CDR1 is MNHEY, CDR2 SVGEGT. CDR3 size: 15 residues.

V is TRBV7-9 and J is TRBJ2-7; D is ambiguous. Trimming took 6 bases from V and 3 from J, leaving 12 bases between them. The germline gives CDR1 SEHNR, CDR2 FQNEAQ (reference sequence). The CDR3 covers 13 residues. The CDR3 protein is CASSSTQFYEQYF. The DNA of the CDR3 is TGTGCCAGCAGTAGTACGCAGTTCTACGAGCAGTACTTC.